This T cell receptor (beta chain) was captured by sequencing in a study of T cell responses to AZD1222 COVID-19 vaccine. Findings and caveats of the study: Among the donors, most were white British and more were female, and clonal diversity was possibly underestimated. At baseline, just five to seven AZD1222 recipients tested seropositive. Every sample of the repertoires postdated the peak T cell response.

Sequencing was performed with immunoSEQ multiplex PCR; in TCRdb, only in-frame clones are kept and a portion is missing. The table records around 110,000 clones, about 90% of them present only once. Germline V lookup: CDR1 KGHDR, CDR2 SFDVKD. CDR3 length: 14 amino acids. V was clipped by 4 bases and J by 5 bases, with 14 bases between them. Notes on this clone: Its target is not known.

The TCR sequence derives from an adult in good health. The specimen comprised peripheral blood, sampled on day 0 of AZD1222 vaccination. V gene TRBV24-1 combines with J gene TRBJ2-7; TRBD2 is a possible D gene (5 bases). Here the CDR3 reads CATSDSGRGNEQYF. Here the CDR3 DNA reads TGTGCCACCAGTGACTCGGGTCGAGGGAACGAGCAGTACTTC.